This entry concerns a single T cell receptor beta chain. Its antigen is as yet unknown. The CDR3 totals 15 residues. Losses at the gene ends were 6 bases for V and 5 bases for J; bases not matched to a gene: 9. From germline, CDR1 is LNHDA and CDR2 SQIVND (reference sequence). 60 Vbeta and 13 Jbeta primers were used in PCR. The table came from immunoSEQ multiplex PCR; TCRdb's copy has only in-frame clones and leaves some out. The sample consists of 70,000 to 90,000 clones, more than 65% of them appearing once. The sample is drawn from a study of cytomegalovirus exposure and HLA in healthy donors. At the level of the study: Prior work identified some 120 million unique TCR beta sequences in around 170 million T cells. Roughly 77 million unique TCRs from HLA-typed donors made up an early data release.

Findings and caveats of the study: In terms of immune exposure information, only CMV serostatus was available.

The TCR comes from a man between 70 and 80 years old in good health and CMV-seropositive. Sequences were obtained from PBMCs. The chain couples TRBV19 to TRBJ1-5, with 8 bases matching TRBD1. CDR3 sequence reads: CASSSTGDGYQPQHF. In nucleotides, the CDR3 is TGTGCCAGTAGCTCGACAGGGGATGGGTATCAGCCCCAGCATTTT.